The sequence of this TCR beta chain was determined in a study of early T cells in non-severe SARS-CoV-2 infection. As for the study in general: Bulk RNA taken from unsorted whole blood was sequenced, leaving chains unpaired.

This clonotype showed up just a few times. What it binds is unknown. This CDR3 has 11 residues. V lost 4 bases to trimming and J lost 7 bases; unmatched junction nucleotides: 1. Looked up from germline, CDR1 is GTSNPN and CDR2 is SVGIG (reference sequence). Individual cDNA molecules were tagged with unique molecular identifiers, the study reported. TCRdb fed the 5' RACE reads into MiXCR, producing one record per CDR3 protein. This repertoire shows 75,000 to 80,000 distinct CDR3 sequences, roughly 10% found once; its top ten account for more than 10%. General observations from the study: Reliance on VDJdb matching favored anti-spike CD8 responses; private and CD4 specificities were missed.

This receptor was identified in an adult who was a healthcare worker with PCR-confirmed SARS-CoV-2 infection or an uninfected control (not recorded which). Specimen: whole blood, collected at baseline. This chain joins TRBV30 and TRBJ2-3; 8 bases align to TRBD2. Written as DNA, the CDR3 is TGTGCCTGGACTAGCGGGTATACGCAGTATTTT. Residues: CAWTSGYTQYF. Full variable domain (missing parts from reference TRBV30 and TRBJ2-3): SQTIHQWPATLVQPVGSPLSLECTVEGTSNPNLYWYRQAAGRGLQLLFYSVGIGQISSEVPQNLSASRPQDRQFILSSKKLLLSDSGFYLCAWTSGYTQYFGPGTRLTVL.